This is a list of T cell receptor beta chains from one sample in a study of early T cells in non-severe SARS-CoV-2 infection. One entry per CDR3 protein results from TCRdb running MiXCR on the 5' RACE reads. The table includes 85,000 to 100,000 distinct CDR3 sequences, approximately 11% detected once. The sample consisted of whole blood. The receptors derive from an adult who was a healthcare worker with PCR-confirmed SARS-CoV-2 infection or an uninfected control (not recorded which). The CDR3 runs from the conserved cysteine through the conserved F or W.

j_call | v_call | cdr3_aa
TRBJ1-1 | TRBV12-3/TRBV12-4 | CASSPTQARTEAFF
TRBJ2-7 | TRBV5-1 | CASSPGQVPYEQYF
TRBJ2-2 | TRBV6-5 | CASSSPDNTGELFF
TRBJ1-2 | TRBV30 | CAWSPGAYGYTF
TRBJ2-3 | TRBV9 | CASSVAIERDTQYF
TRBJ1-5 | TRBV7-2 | CASSLVGGSQPQHF
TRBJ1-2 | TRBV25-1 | CASAGLSGYGYTF
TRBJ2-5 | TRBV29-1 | CSVEAGRRETQYF
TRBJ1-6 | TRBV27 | CASSLTGGNSPLHF
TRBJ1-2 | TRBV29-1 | CSVKDNYGYTF
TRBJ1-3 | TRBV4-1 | CASSQGGSSGNTIYF
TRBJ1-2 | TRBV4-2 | CASSQDQDRAYGYTF
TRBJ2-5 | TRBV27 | CASKRGSQETQYF
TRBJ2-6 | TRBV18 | CASSPTGLTGANVLTF
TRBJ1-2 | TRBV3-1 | CASSHVMGTGGDGYTF
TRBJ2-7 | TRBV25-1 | CASHPAGGPYEQYF
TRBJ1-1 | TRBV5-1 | CASTSGGPMNTEAFF
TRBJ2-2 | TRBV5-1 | CASSFMRERNTGELFF
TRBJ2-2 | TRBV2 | CASSTPAGPPTGELFF
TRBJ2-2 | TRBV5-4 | CASSLEDRPHPTGELFF
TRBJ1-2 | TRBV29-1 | CSVEPLVSGPNYGYTF
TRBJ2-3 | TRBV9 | CASSVGLLAGDTQYF
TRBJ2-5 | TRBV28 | CASSRTWDPSGTQYF
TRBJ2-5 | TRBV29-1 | CSVAGGRETQYF
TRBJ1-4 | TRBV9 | CASSVAPGRQEKLFF
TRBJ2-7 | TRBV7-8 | CASSPGTGGYEQYF
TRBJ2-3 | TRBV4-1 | CASSQPQGGTSANRRLTDTQYF